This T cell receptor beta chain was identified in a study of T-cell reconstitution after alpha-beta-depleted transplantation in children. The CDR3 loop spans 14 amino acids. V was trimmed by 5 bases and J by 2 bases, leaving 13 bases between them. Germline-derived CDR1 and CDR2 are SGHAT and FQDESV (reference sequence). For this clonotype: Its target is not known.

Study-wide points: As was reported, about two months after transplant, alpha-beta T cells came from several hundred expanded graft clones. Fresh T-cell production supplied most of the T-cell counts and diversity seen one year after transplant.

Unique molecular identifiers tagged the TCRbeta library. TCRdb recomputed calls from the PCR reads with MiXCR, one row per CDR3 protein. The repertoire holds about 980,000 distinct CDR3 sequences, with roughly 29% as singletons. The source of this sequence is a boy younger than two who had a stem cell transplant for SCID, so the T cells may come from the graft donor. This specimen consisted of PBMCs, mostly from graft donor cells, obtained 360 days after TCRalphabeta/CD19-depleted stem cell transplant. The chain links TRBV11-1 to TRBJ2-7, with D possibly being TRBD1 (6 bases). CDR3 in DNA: TGTGCCAGCAGCCGGAACAGGGACCCCTACGAGCAGTACTTC. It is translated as CASSRNRDPYEQYF. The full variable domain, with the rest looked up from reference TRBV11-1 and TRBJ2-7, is EAEVAQSPRYKITEKSQAVAFWCDPISGHATLYWYRQILGQGPELLVQFQDESVVDDSQLPKDRFSAERLKGVDSTLKIQPAELGDSAMYLCASSRNRDPYEQYFGPGTRLTVT.